In its sample, the clone carrying this TCR beta chain is medium-sized. Germline V gene data show CDR1 as SNHLY and CDR2 as FYNNEI. V was clipped by 4 bases and J by 4 bases, with 11 bases between them. This CDR3 has 13 amino acids. From the PCR reads, TCRdb re-called clones with MiXCR. This table has 20,000 to 25,000 clones, roughly 22% appearing once. The sample belongs to a study of metastatic and nonmetastatic thyroid tumors. Patients underwent thyroid surgery, and none had received any treatment before it. This rearrangement joins TRBV2 to TRBJ2-7, with D perhaps given as TRBD1 or TRBD2 (5 bases each). This receptor was identified in a female donor with papillary thyroid cancer or a benign thyroid nodule (not recorded which). Some clones in this sample may be carry-over from other donors' samples. The specimen sequenced was adjacent normal tissue. CDR3 nucleotide sequence: TGTGCCAGCAGTGGTGAGGGGATTTACGAGCAGTACTTC. Encoded protein: CASSGEGIYEQYF.